This paragraph covers one T cell receptor beta chain sequence. The source of the sample is a study of blood T cell repertoires in COVID-19. The method was immunoSEQ multiplex PCR; TCRdb's version includes in-frame clones alone and lacks a portion of them. The sample shows approximately 120,000 clones, over 75% of them seen only once. Germline V gene sequence: CDR1 MNHEY, CDR2 SVGAGI. This CDR3 is built from 13 residues. The V segment lost 8 bases and the J segment 4 bases; nucleotides outside the gene matches: 2. The sequencing input was peripheral blood. This chain connects TRBV6-5 to TRBJ1-5, with 10 bases lining up with TRBD1. The TCR sequence derives from a woman aged 50 to 60 with acute or convalescent COVID-19. Here the CDR3 reads CASRGQGNQPQHF. The CDR3 DNA follows: TGTGCCAGCCGGGGACAGGGGAATCAGCCCCAGCATTTT.